Below are 23 T cell receptor beta chains sequenced from a single sample in a study of shared clonotypes between healthy human individuals. Sequenced by immunoSEQ multiplex PCR; TCRdb stores in-frame clones only, minus some. The data contain some 1.1 million clones, roughly 77% of them singletons. Material: memory CD4+ T cells from PBMCs. The subset: CD45RA-negative fraction. The receptors were gathered from a man in his late teens or twenties in good health. Some clones in this sample may be carry-over from other donors' samples.

CDR3 nucleotides: TGTGCCAGCATTGGGGGCAATCAGCCCCAGCATTTT. Amino acids: CASIGGNQPQHF. J is TRBJ1-5 and V is TRBV28; D gene ambiguous. Per the germline V gene, CDR1 is MDHEN and CDR2 is SYDVKM. V shed 7 bases and J shed 2 bases, with 6 bases lying between them. There are 12 residues in the CDR3.

V and J are TRBV4-2 and TRBJ1-1; perhaps TRBD1 as D (5 bases). V lost 1 base and J lost 2, with 8 bases in between. CDR3 length: 14 residues. The germline CDR1 and CDR2 sequences are LGHNA and YNFKEQ. The CDR3 is CASSQGQGNTEAFF. The CDR3 coding sequence is TGTGCCAGCAGCCAAGGTCAGGGCAACACTGAAGCTTTCTTT.

Comment on this clone: Germline is not matched at one junction end, which may reflect a read error. This chain connects TRBV5-6 to TRBJ1-2; the D is unclear. Germline values: CDR1 SGHDT, CDR2 YYEEEE. The CDR3 totals 14 residues. This CDR3 reads CASSLGPGWGGYTF. The DNA of the CDR3 is TGTGCCAGCAGCTTGGGCCCGGGTTGGGGTGGCTATACCTTC.

The chain is built from TRBV5-6 and TRBJ1-5; D gene unclear. V lost 4 bases and J 1 base, leaving 9 bases between the germline ends. This CDR3 contains 14 residues. Germline V lookup: CDR1 SGHDT, CDR2 YYEEEE. The CDR3 nucleotides read TGTGCCAGCAGCCAGCAACGAAGCAATCAGCCCCAGCATTTT. Translated: CASSQQRSNQPQHF.

This chain joins TRBV6-1 and TRBJ1-2; D is perhaps TRBD1 (5 bases). The CDR3 has 14 amino acids. V was trimmed by 6 bases and J by 6 bases, leaving 17 bases between them. Germline-derived CDR1 and CDR2 are MNHNS and SASEGT. The CDR3 region has the DNA TGTGCCAGCAGCGTTAGACGGCCGGGGCATGGCTACACCTTC. Amino acids: CASSVRRPGHGYTF.

The genes are TRBV2 and TRBJ2-1; D is unresolved. V lost 4 bases to trimming and J lost 7 bases, with 11 bases between them. Germline CDR1 is SNHLY and CDR2 is FYNNEI. This CDR3 contains 13 residues. CDR3 amino acids: CASSVVRENEQFF. Here the CDR3 DNA reads TGTGCCAGCAGTGTAGTTCGAGAGAATGAGCAGTTCTTC.

The chain carries TRBV29-1 and TRBJ1-4; D is unclear. Deletions cut 5 bases from V and 5 bases from J, with 12 bases between. The germline V gene has CDR1 SQVTM and CDR2 ANQGSEA. The CDR3 length is 13 residues. DNA of the CDR3: TGCAGCGTTCTCGGAGAACCAAATGAAAAACTGTTTTTT. Translation gives CSVLGEPNEKLFF.

This clone appeared a single time. The chain uses TRBV5-4 and TRBJ2-3; possibly TRBD2 for D (6 bases). Trimming cost V 0 bases and J 3 bases, with 11 bases left between them. This CDR3 region has 15 residues. From germline, CDR1 is SGHNT and CDR2 YYREEE (reference sequence). In nucleotides, the CDR3 is TGTGCCAGCAGCTTGGGGGGGGTTGGGACAGATACGCAGTATTTT. It encodes CASSLGGVGTDTQYF.

Details on this clone: The sample has other DNA sequences that encode this CDR3 too. The chain has TRBV5-6 and TRBJ2-7, with TRBD2 matching over 8 bases. There are 15 residues in the CDR3. CDR1 SGHDT and CDR2 YYEEEE come from the germline V gene. Trimming removed 6 bases from V and 4 bases from J; junction bases left unmatched: 12. The CDR3 sequence is CASTRYTSGAYEQYF. For the CDR3, the DNA is TGTGCCAGCACTCGATATACTAGCGGAGCTTACGAGCAGTACTTC.

The V gene is TRBV4-3, the J gene TRBJ1-2; D is undetermined. V lost 0 bases to trimming and J lost 7 bases, with 12 bases between them. CDR1 and CDR2 from the germline V gene are LGHNA and YSLEER. This CDR3 is 14 amino acids long. CDR3 loop: CASSQDPRERGYTF. CDR3 bases: TGCGCCAGCAGCCAAGATCCTCGGGAACGTGGCTACACCTTC.

The rearrangement uses TRBV19 and TRBJ2-7, with D perhaps TRBD1 (7 bases). Germline V CDR1 and CDR2: LNHDA, SQIVND (reference sequence). The CDR3 spans 14 residues. The V end was cut by 5 bases, the J end by 2 bases, with 13 bases between. The CDR3 here is CASSWTGGAYEQYF. The CDR3 DNA reads TGTGCCAGTAGTTGGACAGGAGGGGCCTACGAGCAGTACTTC.

The chain uses TRBV9 and TRBJ2-2; D gene unclear. The V and J ends lost 2 bases and 4 bases respectively, with 21 bases between them. The germline CDR1 and CDR2 sequences are SGDLS and YYNGEE. This CDR3 spans 18 amino acids. CDR3 nucleotide sequence: TGTGCCAGCAGCGTTACGATGGGCCAAACCTCGGGCACCGGGGAGCTGTTTTTT. Encoded protein: CASSVTMGQTSGTGELFF. Complete variable domain (other parts from reference TRBV9 and TRBJ2-2): DSGVTQTPKHLITATGQRVTLRCSPRSGDLSVYWYQQSLDQGLQFLIQYYNGEERAKGNILERFSAQQFPDLHSELNLSSLELGDSALYFCASSVTMGQTSGTGELFFGEGSRLTVL.

To note about this clone: This may come from a read error, since a much larger clone is one base off. CDR3 sequence (DNA): TGTGCCAGCAGCAACGGGGGGAACACTGAAGCTTTCTTT. Translation gives CASSNGGNTEAFF. The chain has TRBV7-2 and TRBJ1-1, with a possible D match to TRBD1 (5 bases). Germline CDR1 is SGHTA and CDR2 is FQGNSA. The length of the CDR3 is 13 residues. V lost 5 bases to trimming and J lost 1 base, with 8 bases between them.

CDR3: CATLAGSTDTQYF. The CDR3 region has the DNA TGTGCCACGCTAGCGGGAAGCACAGATACGCAGTATTTT. The chain combines TRBV10-3 with TRBJ2-3, with 9 bases lining up with TRBD2. Germline values: CDR1 ENHRY, CDR2 SYGVKD. This CDR3 comprises 13 residues. Trimming at V came to 10 bases and at J to 0 bases, leaving 2 bases not matched to a gene.

Only a few counts were recorded for this clone. V gene TRBV27 combines with J gene TRBJ1-5; unclear D gene. Trimming pared 4 bases from V and 3 bases from J, leaving 13 bases between. CDR1 and CDR2 from the germline V gene are MNHEY and SMNVEV (reference sequence). The CDR3 sequence is 15 residues long. The CDR3 DNA is TGTGCCAGCAGTTCAGGAGGGAGGCCCAATCAGCCCCAGCATTTT. This encodes CASSSGGRPNQPQHF.

The genes are TRBV28 and TRBJ2-3; 7 nucleotides agree with TRBD2. This CDR3 has 16 amino acids. The V gene's germline CDR1 is MDHEN and CDR2 SYDVKM. J lost 1 base, V lost 8 bases, and 12 bases had no gene match. CDR3 region: CASRGREKFGTDTQYF. DNA for the CDR3: TGTGCCAGCCGAGGGCGGGAGAAATTTGGCACAGATACGCAGTATTTT.

This clone appeared once. V and J are TRBV19 and TRBJ2-2; D call uncertain. The CDR3 covers 11 residues. The V gene lost 8 bases and the J gene lost 10 bases, with 11 bases spanning the gap. The V gene's germline CDR1 is LNHDA and CDR2 SQIVND (reference sequence). This CDR3 reads CASPHPAELFF. The CDR3, as DNA: TGTGCCAGTCCCCACCCGGCGGAGCTGTTTTTT.

The chain employs TRBV6-6 and TRBJ2-7; D is possibly TRBD2 (6 bases). This CDR3 has 14 amino acids. V shed 4 bases and J shed 4 bases, with 14 bases lying between them. Germline CDR1 is MNHNY and CDR2 is SVGAGI (reference sequence). The chain's CDR3 is CASSFSGLGYEQYF. CDR3 DNA: TGTGCCAGCAGTTTCTCGGGACTCGGGTACGAGCAGTACTTC.

This clone was counted between two and nine times. The chain combines TRBV9 with TRBJ1-1, with 11 bases lining up with TRBD1. Trimming at V came to 0 bases and at J to 0 bases, leaving 13 bases not matched to a gene. The germline gives CDR1 SGDLS, CDR2 YYNGEE. The length of the CDR3 is 20 residues. CDR3 amino acids: CASSVGPWGTGGLMNTEAFF. The DNA for the CDR3 is TGTGCCAGCAGCGTAGGTCCTTGGGGGACAGGGGGACTCATGAACACTGAAGCTTTCTTT.

This clone was observed a handful of times. The same CDR3 arises from other DNA sequences in this sample as well. The chain uses TRBV5-1 and TRBJ1-3; possibly TRBD1 for D (5 bases). Deletions cut 2 bases from V and 1 base from J, with 13 bases between. There are 16 residues in the CDR3. Germline V gene sequence: CDR1 SGHRS, CDR2 YFSETQ. The CDR3, as DNA: TGCGCCAGCAGCTTTACGCAGGGTTCTTCTGGAAACACCATATATTTT. This translates into CASSFTQGSSGNTIYF. The complete variable domain, with remaining parts taken from reference TRBV5-1 and TRBJ1-3, reads KAGVTQTPRYLIKTRGQQVTLSCSPISGHRSVSWYQQTPGQGLQFLFEYFSETQRNKGNFPGRFSGRQFSNSRSEMNVSTLELGDSALYLCASSFTQGSSGNTIYFGEGSWLTVV.

This rearrangement joins TRBV12-1 to TRBJ2-7; the table's D call, TRBD1, was not checked against the DNA. TRBV12-1 is annotated as a pseudogene. The CDR3 totals 12 residues. CDR3 in amino acids: CASSLGDYEQYF. The CDR3 DNA sequence: TGTGCCAGCAGCTTAGGGGACTACGAGCAGTACTTC.

The V call is TRBV29-1, the J call TRBJ2-1; no clear D. Germline V gives CDR1 SQVTM, CDR2 ANQGSEA. The V end lost 7 bases, the J end lost 5 bases, and 12 bases lay between the germline ends. CDR3 length: 12 residues. The CDR3 DNA reads as TGCAGCGGCGCCCCAGACGACAATGAGCAGTTCTTC. Translating it yields CSGAPDDNEQFF.

This sequence joins TRBV10-3 and TRBJ2-3; no clear D gene. Per the germline V gene, CDR1 is ENHRY and CDR2 is SYGVKD. Between the trimmed V and J ends, which lost 3 bases and 3 bases, there was a span of 4 bases. This CDR3 is 12 amino acids long. The CDR3: CAISDGTDTQYF. The DNA of the CDR3 is TGTGCCATCAGTGATGGGACAGATACGCAGTATTTT.